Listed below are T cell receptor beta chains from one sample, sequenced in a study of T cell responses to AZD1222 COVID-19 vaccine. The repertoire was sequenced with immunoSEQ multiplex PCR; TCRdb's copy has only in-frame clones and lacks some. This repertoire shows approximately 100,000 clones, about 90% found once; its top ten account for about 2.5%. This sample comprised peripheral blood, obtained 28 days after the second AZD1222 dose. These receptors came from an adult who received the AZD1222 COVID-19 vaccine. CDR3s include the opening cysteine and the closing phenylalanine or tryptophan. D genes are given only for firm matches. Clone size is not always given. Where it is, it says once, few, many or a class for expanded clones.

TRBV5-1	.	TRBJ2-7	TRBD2	CASSMTSGSYEQYF	TGCGCCAGCAGCATGACTAGCGGGAGTTACGAGCAGTACTTC
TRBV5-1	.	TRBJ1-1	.	CASSLVGQGPITEAFF	TGCGCCAGCAGCTTGGTGGGTCAGGGACCGATCACTGAAGCTTTCTTT
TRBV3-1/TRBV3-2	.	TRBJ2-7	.	CASSQRGQQAYEQYF	TGTGCCAGCAGCCAACGAGGACAGCAAGCCTACGAGCAGTACTTC
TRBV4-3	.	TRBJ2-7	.	CASSQDSGKFYEQYF	TGCGCCAGCAGCCAAGATTCCGGGAAGTTCTACGAGCAGTACTTC
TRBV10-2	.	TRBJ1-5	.	CASRNSNQPQHF	TGCGCCAGCAGGAATAGCAATCAGCCCCAGCATTTT
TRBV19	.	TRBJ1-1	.	CASKTANTEAFF	TGTGCCAGTAAGACAGCGAACACTGAAGCTTTCTTT
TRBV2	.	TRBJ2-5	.	CASGIGETQYF	TGTGCCAGCGGGATAGGAGAGACCCAGTACTTC
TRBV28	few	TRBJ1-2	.	CASSLWGTIANYGYTF	TGTGCCAGCAGTTTATGGGGGACAATCGCTAACTATGGCTACACCTTC
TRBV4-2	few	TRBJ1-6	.	CASSHGVQESPLHF	TGTGCCAGCAGCCACGGGGTGCAGGAGTCACCCCTCCACTTT
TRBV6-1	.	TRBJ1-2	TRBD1	CASSETGVGAGANGYTF	TGTGCCAGCAGTGAAACAGGGGTAGGGGCTGGAGCCAATGGCTACACCTTC